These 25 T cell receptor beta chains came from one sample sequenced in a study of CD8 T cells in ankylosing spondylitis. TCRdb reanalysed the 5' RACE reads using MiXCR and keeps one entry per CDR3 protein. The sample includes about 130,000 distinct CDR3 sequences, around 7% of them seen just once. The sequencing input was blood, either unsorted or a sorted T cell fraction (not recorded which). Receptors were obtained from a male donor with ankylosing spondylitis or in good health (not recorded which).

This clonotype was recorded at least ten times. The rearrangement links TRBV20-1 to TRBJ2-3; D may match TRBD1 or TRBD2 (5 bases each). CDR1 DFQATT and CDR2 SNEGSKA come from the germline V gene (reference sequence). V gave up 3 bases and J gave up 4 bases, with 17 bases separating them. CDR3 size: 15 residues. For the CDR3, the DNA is TGCAGTGCTAGGCCGCCACAGGCCGGGGCAGATACGCAGTATTTT. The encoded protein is CSARPPQAGADTQYF.

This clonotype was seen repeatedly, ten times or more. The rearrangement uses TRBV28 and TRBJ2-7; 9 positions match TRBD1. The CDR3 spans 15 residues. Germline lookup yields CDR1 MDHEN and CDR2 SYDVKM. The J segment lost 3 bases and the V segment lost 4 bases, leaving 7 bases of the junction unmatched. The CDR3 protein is CASSSSSGQGYEQYF. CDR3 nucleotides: TGTGCCAGCAGTTCCTCGTCGGGACAGGGCTACGAGCAGTACTTC. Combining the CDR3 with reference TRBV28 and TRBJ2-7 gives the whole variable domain DVKVTQSSRYLVKRTGEKVFLECVQDMDHENMFWYRQDPGLGLRLIYFSYDVKMKEKGDIPEGYSVSREKKERFSLILESASTNQTSMYLCASSSSSGQGYEQYFGPGTRLTVT.

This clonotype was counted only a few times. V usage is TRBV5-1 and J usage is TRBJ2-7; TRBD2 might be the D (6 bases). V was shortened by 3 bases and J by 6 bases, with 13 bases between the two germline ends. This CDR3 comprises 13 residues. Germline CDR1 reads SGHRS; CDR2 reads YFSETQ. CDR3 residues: CASSSESGLEQYF. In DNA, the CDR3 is TGCGCCAGCAGCTCGGAGTCGGGACTCGAGCAGTACTTC.

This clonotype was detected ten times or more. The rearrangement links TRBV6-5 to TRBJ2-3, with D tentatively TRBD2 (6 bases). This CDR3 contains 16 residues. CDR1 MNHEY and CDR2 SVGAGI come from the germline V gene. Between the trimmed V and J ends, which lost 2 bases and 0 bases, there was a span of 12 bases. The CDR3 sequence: CASSYGGQGSTDTQYF. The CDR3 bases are TGTGCCAGCAGTTACGGAGGGCAGGGTAGCACAGATACGCAGTATTTT.

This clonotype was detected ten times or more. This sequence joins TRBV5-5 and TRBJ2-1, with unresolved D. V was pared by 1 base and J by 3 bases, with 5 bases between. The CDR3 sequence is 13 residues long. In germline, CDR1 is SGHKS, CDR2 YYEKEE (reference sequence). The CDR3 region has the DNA TGTGCCAGCAGCTTGAGCGACTACAATGAGCAGTTCTTC. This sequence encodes CASSLSDYNEQFF.

CDR3 coding DNA: TGTGCCAGCAGCTCGACAGGAGCTGCCAAAAACATTCAGTACTTC. Translated, it gives CASSSTGAAKNIQYF. The V call is TRBV5-6, the J call TRBJ2-4; D is possibly TRBD1 (6 bases). Between the trimmed V and J ends, which lost 3 bases and 1 base, there was a span of 11 bases. There are 15 residues in the CDR3. Per the germline V gene, CDR1 is SGHDT and CDR2 is YYEEEE.

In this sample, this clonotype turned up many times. CDR3 bases: TGCAGTGCTAGACGGACGGGCGACACCGGGGAGCTGTTTTTT. This encodes CSARRTGDTGELFF. V is TRBV20-1 and J is TRBJ2-2; D gene unclear. The CDR3 consists of 14 residues. Germline V gene lookup returns CDR1 DFQATT and CDR2 SNEGSKA (reference sequence). V gave up 2 bases and J gave up 3 bases, with 10 bases separating them.

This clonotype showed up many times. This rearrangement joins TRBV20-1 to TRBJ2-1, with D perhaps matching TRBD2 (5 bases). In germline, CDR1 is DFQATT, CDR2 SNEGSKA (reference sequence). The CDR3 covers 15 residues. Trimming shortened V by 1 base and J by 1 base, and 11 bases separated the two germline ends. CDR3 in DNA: TGCAGTGCTAGAGGCGGGCAGGAATCCTACAATGAGCAGTTCTTC. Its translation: CSARGGQESYNEQFF.

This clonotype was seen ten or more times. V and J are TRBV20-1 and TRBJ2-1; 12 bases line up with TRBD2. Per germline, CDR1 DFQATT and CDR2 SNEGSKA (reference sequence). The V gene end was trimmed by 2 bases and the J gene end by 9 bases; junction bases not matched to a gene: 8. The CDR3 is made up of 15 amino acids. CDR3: CSARPLAGGRVEQFF. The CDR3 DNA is TGCAGTGCTAGACCGCTAGCGGGGGGGCGGGTTGAGCAGTTCTTC.

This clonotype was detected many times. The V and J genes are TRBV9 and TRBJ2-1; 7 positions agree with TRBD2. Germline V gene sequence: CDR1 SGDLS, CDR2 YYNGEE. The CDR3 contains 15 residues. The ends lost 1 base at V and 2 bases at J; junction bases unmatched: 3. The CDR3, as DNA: TGTGCCAGCAGCGTATCCGCGGGGGCCTACAATGAGCAGTTCTTC. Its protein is CASSVSAGAYNEQFF. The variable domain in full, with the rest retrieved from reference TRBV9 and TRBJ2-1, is DSGVTQTPKHLITATGQRVTLRCSPRSGDLSVYWYQQSLDQGLQFLIQYYNGEERAKGNILERFSAQQFPDLHSELNLSSLELGDSALYFCASSVSAGAYNEQFFGPGTRLTVL.

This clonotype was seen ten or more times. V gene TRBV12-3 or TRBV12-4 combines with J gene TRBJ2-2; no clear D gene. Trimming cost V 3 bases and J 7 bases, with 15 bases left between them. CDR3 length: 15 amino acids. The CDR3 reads CASSFWLAGVGELFF. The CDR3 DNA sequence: TGTGCCAGCAGTTTCTGGTTAGCCGGTGTCGGGGAGCTGTTTTTT.

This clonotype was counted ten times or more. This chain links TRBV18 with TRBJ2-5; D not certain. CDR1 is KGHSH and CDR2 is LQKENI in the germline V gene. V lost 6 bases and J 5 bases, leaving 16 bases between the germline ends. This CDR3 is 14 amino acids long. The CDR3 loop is CASSPGPRVETQYF. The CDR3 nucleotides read TGTGCCAGCTCCCCCGGCCCAAGGGTCGAGACCCAGTACTTC.

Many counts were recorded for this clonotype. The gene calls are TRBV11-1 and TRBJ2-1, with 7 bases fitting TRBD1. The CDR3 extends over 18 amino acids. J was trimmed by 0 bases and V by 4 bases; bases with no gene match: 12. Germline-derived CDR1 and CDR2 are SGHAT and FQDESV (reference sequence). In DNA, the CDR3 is TGTGCCAGCAGCTCCCCTTCAAGAGGGGGCACCTCCTACAATGAGCAGTTCTTC. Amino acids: CASSSPSRGGTSYNEQFF.

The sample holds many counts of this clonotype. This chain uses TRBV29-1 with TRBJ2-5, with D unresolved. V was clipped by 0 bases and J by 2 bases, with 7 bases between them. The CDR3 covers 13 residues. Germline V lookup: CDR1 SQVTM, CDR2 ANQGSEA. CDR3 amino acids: CSVEDRLQETQYF. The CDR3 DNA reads TGCAGCGTTGAAGATCGGCTACAAGAGACCCAGTACTTC.

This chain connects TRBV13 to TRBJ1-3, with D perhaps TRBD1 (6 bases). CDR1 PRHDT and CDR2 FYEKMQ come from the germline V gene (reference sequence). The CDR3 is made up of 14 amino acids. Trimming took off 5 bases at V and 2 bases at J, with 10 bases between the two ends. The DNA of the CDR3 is TGTGCCAGCAGCCCGGGGACAACTGGAAACACCATATATTTT. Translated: CASSPGTTGNTIYF.

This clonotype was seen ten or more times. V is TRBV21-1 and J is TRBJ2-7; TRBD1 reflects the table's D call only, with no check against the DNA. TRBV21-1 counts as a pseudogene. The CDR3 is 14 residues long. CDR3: CASSTIDGRGEQYF. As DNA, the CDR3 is TGTGCCAGCAGCACGATCGACGGGAGAGGCGAGCAGTACTTC.

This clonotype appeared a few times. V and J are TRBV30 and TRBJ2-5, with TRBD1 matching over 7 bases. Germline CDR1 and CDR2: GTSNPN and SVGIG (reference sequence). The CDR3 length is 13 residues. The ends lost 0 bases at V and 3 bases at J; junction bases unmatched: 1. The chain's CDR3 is CAWSVDREETQYF. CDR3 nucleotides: TGTGCCTGGAGTGTTGACAGGGAAGAGACCCAGTACTTC.

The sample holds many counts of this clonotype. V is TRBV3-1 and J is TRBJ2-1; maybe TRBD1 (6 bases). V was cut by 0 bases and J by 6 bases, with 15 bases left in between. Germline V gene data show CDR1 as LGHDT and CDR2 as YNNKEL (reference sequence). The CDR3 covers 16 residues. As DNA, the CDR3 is TGTGCCAGCAGCCAAGACAGGGGTGCATATACCAATGAGCAGTTCTTC. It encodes CASSQDRGAYTNEQFF.

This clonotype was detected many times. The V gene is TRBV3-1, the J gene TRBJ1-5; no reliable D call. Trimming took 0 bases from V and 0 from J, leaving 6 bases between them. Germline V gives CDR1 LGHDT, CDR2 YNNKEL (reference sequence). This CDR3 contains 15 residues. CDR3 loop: CASSQEGISNQPQHF. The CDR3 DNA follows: TGTGCCAGCAGCCAAGAAGGTATTAGCAATCAGCCCCAGCATTTT.

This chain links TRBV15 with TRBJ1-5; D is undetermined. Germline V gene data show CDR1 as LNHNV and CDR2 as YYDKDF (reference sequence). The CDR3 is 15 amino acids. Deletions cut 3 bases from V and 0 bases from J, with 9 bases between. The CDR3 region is CATSRQAYSNQPQHF. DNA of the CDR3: TGTGCCACCAGCAGGCAGGCTTATAGCAATCAGCCCCAGCATTTT. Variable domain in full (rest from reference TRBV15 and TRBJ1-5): DAMVIQNPRYQVTQFGKPVTLSCSQTLNHNVMYWYQQKSSQAPKLLFHYYDKDFNNEADTPDNFQSRRPNTSFCFLDIRSPGLGDTAMYLCATSRQAYSNQPQHFGDGTRLSIL.

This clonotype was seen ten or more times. CDR3 loop: CSAPARQETQYF. CDR3 DNA: TGCAGTGCTCCGGCCCGGCAAGAGACCCAGTACTTC. This chain links TRBV20-1 with TRBJ2-5; D gene ambiguous. Trimming removed 5 bases from V and 2 bases from J, with 9 bases in between. Germline V gene data show CDR1 as DFQATT and CDR2 as SNEGSKA (reference sequence). The CDR3 spans 12 residues.

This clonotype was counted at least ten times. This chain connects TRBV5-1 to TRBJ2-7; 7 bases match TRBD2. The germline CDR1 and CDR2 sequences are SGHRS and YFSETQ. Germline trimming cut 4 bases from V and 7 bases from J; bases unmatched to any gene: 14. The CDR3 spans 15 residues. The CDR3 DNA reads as TGCGCCAGCAGCAGCTTCCTAGCGGACGGGGGAGAGCAGTACTTC. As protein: CASSSFLADGGEQYF.

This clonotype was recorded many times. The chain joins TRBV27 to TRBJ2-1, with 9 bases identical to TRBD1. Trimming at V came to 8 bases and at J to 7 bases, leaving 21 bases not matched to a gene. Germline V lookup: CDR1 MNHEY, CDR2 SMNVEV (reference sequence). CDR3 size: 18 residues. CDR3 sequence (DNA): TGTGCCAGCGGGTACAGGGGGCAAGGACGCGCTTTGGGGAATGAGCAGTTCTTC. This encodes CASGYRGQGRALGNEQFF.

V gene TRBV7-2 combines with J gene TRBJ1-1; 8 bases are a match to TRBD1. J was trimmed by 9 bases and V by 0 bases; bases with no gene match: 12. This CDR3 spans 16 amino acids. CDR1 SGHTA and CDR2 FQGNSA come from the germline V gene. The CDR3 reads CASSLALWQGALKAFF. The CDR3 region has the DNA TGTGCCAGCAGCTTAGCGCTTTGGCAGGGGGCCCTGAAAGCTTTCTTT.

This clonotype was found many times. CDR3 nucleotides: TGCAGTGCCCAGCGGGACAGGGGCTGGGGGAACACTGAAGCTTTCTTT. Residues: CSAQRDRGWGNTEAFF. V is TRBV20-1 and J is TRBJ1-1, with 10 bases that match TRBD1. V was pared by 6 bases and J by 1 base, with 11 bases of the junction left unmatched. The germline CDR1 and CDR2 sequences are DFQATT and SNEGSKA (reference sequence). The CDR3 sequence is 16 residues long.